The T cell receptor beta chain described here comes from a study of read filtering for tumor transcriptome and immune sequencing (dated by TCRdb to 2018 to 2020). Notes on the research overall: The cohort consisted of about 17 male and some 15 female patients, with a mean age of around 60 years and an age range of roughly 40 to 85. Per sample, about 4.05 to 10.27 million TCR-region mapped reads were obtained with IR-seq, compared with only roughly 80 to 1273 with RNA-seq. After DNase treatment, whole-transcriptome libraries were prepared with the TruSeq RNA Access Library Prep Kit. One main goal was a read-filtering strategy for immune repertoire data, in particular deciding whether clonotypes backed by only one read should be removed. Using the same bone marrow samples, the study ran both targeted immune repertoire sequencing and bulk whole-transcriptome sequencing and then compared the TCR repertoires from each method. Under revised international staging, eight or nine patients fell into R-ISS I, about 17 into R-ISS II and six or seven into R-ISS III. Study-wide conclusions, independent of this receptor: Compared with RNA-seq, IR-seq captured clonotypes at much higher depth and more reliably, and a smaller IR-seq throughput was enough to identify most shared clonotypes. In IR-seq, 80% to 85% of clonotypes but 3% to 4.5% of total reads were represented by single-read clonotypes, whereas in RNA-seq, about 70% of clonotypes and approximately 40% of reads were represented by single-read clonotypes. When single-read clonotypes were removed, the proportions of shared clonotypes in IR-seq and RNA-seq correlated more strongly. The sorted CD138-negative fraction was not purified T cells but a mixed bone marrow immune population.

Trimming accounts for 5 bases at V and 1 base at J, while the number of junction bases matched to no gene is 13. The germline V gene (reference sequence) provides CDR1 DFQATT and CDR2 SNEGSKA. From its cysteine to its phenylalanine, the CDR3 spans 18 amino acids. Solely the CDR3 DNA is kept, with 54 bases framed from the first base. Starting from approximately 0.4 ug RNA, TCR libraries were constructed with the Immunoverse kit using molecular barcoded adaptors that cover the alpha/delta and beta/gamma chains. TCR library preparation was performed with the same RNA that was used for transcriptome sequencing. Sequencing of TCR libraries was carried out on an Illumina HiSeq 4000 with 2 x 150 cycles. For the original study's pipeline: With MiXCR, TCR reads were aligned to human V, D, J and C references and assembled into CDR3 clonotypes, with quality filtering and error correction included. Clonotype counts and gene usage diversity were analyzed with the tcR package in R. For inspection of raw mapping reads, RNA-seq reads were mapped by STAR aligner version 2.5.3a onto GRCh37 of the human genome. To test the effect of sequencing depth on detected clonotypes, IR-seq fastq files were randomly downsampled using Seqtk 1.3. Using fastp at Q25 and MiXCR, TCRdb reprocessed the public reads and kept productive beta chains. Every distinct CDR3 protein forms one entry, paired with its most common genes and DNA. In this record, the V and J calls reflect TCRdb's handling and not the investigators' own analysis. For this sample the table gives over 50,000 distinct CDR3 sequences, of which about 15% were detected only once. The top ten constitute approximately 47% of the sample.

Each patient had bone marrow sampled at the time of active disease. Isolation of bone marrow mononuclear cells was performed by Ficoll-Hypaque density gradient centrifugation. Myeloma plasma cells were removed and CD138-negative cells were obtained by negative selection following labeling with CD138 magnetic microbeads on a MACS separator. Purity of the isolated cells was checked by flow cytometry on an Attune NxT using CD138 antibodies. Total RNA was extracted with TRIzol reagent and quantified with a NanoDrop spectrophotometer. For each patient, the CD138-negative bone marrow sample underwent paired RNA-seq and IR-seq. This clonotype was detected many times. Its antigen target is currently unknown. Base qualities are not recorded, but no much larger clone differs from it by a single base.

The sample comprised a population of CD138-negative cells sorted from bone marrow. Read against the paper, the sample's cell subset or site label means: bone marrow mononuclear cells depleted of CD138+ plasma/myeloma cells by negative magnetic selection. Here the chain combines TRBV20-1 and TRBJ2-7, and 14 junctional nucleotides match TRBD2. The clonotype comes from a donor aged 40 or over with multiple myeloma. The CDR3: CSACPGTSGSERSYEQYF. The nucleotides read TGCAGTGCTTGCCCCGGGACTAGCGGGAGTGAACGATCCTACGAGCAGTACTTC.